One and the same sample provided the 14 T cell receptor beta chains below, sequenced in a study of tissue T cells after allogeneic stem cell transplantation. TCRdb keeps only in-frame clones here, not all; method: immunoSEQ multiplex PCR. The sample contains hundreds of clones, 76% of which appear only once. The specimen comprised mid-colon tissue, sampled at autopsy. These receptors were taken from a female patient aged 18 to 55 with steroid-refractory graft-versus-host disease after an allogeneic stem cell transplant. The T cells may come from the graft donor.

The chain employs TRBV5-6 and TRBJ2-7, with D uncertain. This CDR3 contains 13 residues. Trimming left V 2 bases short and J 1 base short, with 7 bases between. The germline V gene encodes CDR1 SGHDT and CDR2 YYEEEE. This CDR3 reads CASSFTASYEQYF. The CDR3, as DNA: TGTGCCAGCAGCTTTACGGCTTCCTACGAGCAGTACTTC.

V usage is TRBV9 and J usage is TRBJ2-1, with D perhaps matching TRBD1 or TRBD2 (5 bases each). The CDR3 is 16 residues long. Between the trimmed V and J ends, which lost 0 bases and 1 base, there was a span of 11 bases. Germline V gene sequence: CDR1 SGDLS, CDR2 YYNGEE. CDR3 sequence (DNA): TGTGCCAGCAGCGTAGAGAGGGGAGTTTCCTACAATGAGCAGTTCTTC. Translating gives CASSVERGVSYNEQFF.

The rearrangement joins TRBV29-1 to TRBJ2-3; D gene uncertain. The CDR3 runs 10 residues. V lost 8 bases and J lost 3, with 6 bases in between. Germline-derived CDR1 and CDR2 are SQVTM and ANQGSEA. DNA of the CDR3: TGCAGCACCCGGACAGATACGCAGTATTTT. Amino acids: CSTRTDTQYF.

This clone was observed a handful of times. The rearrangement uses TRBV5-5 and TRBJ2-5; D gene ambiguous. The V end lost 4 bases, the J end lost 0 bases, and 10 bases lay between the germline ends. The CDR3 is made up of 14 amino acids. Germline values: CDR1 SGHKS, CDR2 YYEKEE (reference sequence). The CDR3 protein is CASSAGPNQETQYF. DNA for the CDR3: TGTGCCAGCAGCGCTGGACCGAACCAAGAGACCCAGTACTTC.

This sequence joins TRBV28 and TRBJ2-7, with a possible D match to TRBD2 (7 bases). V gave up 4 bases and J gave up 3 bases, with 16 bases separating them. From germline, CDR1 is MDHEN and CDR2 SYDVKM. The CDR3 length is 15 residues. DNA for the CDR3: TGTGCCAGCAGTTCCGTGGGGGGGGCGAACTACGAGCAGTACTTC. This translates into CASSSVGGANYEQYF.

This chain joins TRBV4-2 and TRBJ2-5; TRBD2 aligns across 7 bases. Germline V gene sequence: CDR1 LGHNA, CDR2 YNFKEQ. The CDR3 is 18 amino acids. The V segment lost 1 base and the J segment 0 bases; nucleotides outside the gene matches: 11. The CDR3 sequence: CASSQGFHLAAYQETQYF. For the CDR3, the DNA is TGTGCCAGCAGCCAAGGCTTCCATCTAGCGGCGTACCAAGAGACCCAGTACTTC.

V gene TRBV2 combines with J gene TRBJ2-5, with 7 bases aligning to TRBD1. V lost 5 bases to trimming and J lost 4 bases; unmatched junction nucleotides: 7. The CDR3 is 14 residues long. Germline CDR1 SNHLY, CDR2 FYNNEI. CDR3 amino acids: CASSTNRGGETQYF. CDR3 in DNA: TGTGCCAGCAGTACGAACAGGGGCGGAGAGACCCAGTACTTC.

This sequence joins TRBV3-1 (or the pseudogene TRBV3-2) and TRBJ2-3; no clear D. The CDR3 spans 17 residues. The germline V gene encodes CDR1 LGHDT and CDR2 YNNKEL (reference sequence). Trimming took 7 bases from V and 5 from J, leaving 25 bases between them. The CDR3 is CASIRPGPICMQDTQYF. The DNA of the CDR3 is TGTGCCAGCATCCGTCCTGGTCCCATTTGTATGCAAGATACGCAGTATTTT.

This chain links TRBV30 with TRBJ2-7; 8 bases line up with TRBD2. With 3 bases clipped from V and 5 bases from J, the junction kept 9 bases outside the gene matches. CDR3 size: 14 residues. CDR1 GTSNPN and CDR2 SVGIG come from the germline V gene (reference sequence). The DNA of the CDR3 is TGTGCCTGGAGAGAGCCGGGACTAGGGCACGAGCAGTACTTC. Translated: CAWREPGLGHEQYF.

This chain uses TRBV9 with TRBJ2-5; D perhaps matches TRBD2 (6 bases). In germline, CDR1 is SGDLS, CDR2 YYNGEE. The CDR3 length is 15 residues. V was clipped by 2 bases and J by 5 bases, with 16 bases between them. This CDR3 is CASSVVGTPGETQYF. CDR3 DNA: TGTGCCAGCAGCGTGGTCGGGACTCCTGGGGAGACCCAGTACTTC.

V usage is TRBV6-5 and J usage is TRBJ1-2; 9 bases agree with TRBD1. The V and J ends lost 5 bases and 8 bases, in that order; junction bases with no gene match: 12. There are 15 residues in the CDR3. CDR1 is MNHEY, CDR2 SVGAGI, per germline. The chain's CDR3 is CASSPGTGPLLGYTF. CDR3 nucleotides: TGTGCCAGCAGTCCCGGGACAGGGCCGCTATTGGGCTACACCTTC.

The chain has TRBV3-1 (or the pseudogene TRBV3-2) and TRBJ1-6, with D unresolved. The CDR3 extends over 18 amino acids. V lost 5 bases and J lost 5, with 22 bases in between. Germline V lookup: CDR1 LGHDT, CDR2 YNNKEL (reference sequence). In DNA, the CDR3 is TGTGCCAGCAGCGGTGTATTTCCCATTTCATATCATAATTCACCCCTCCACTTT. Encoded protein: CASSGVFPISYHNSPLHF.

This clone turned up a few times. V and J are TRBV12-3 or TRBV12-4 and TRBJ2-3, with D perhaps TRBD2 (7 bases). V lost 10 bases and J lost 7, with 15 bases in between. The CDR3 sequence is 12 residues long. The CDR3 sequence: CATLGGAYTQYF. The CDR3 DNA follows: TGTGCCACCCTGGGGGGGGCTTATACGCAGTATTTT.

CDR3 amino acids: CAIKGDQLRPYF. CDR3 DNA sequence: TGTGCCATCAAAGGGGACCAACTCCGTCCGTACTTC. The V call is TRBV10-3, the J call TRBJ2-7, with D perhaps assigned TRBD1 or TRBD2 (5 bases each). Between the trimmed V and J ends, which lost 7 bases and 12 bases, there was a span of 19 bases. The CDR3 spans 12 residues. The germline gives CDR1 ENHRY, CDR2 SYGVKD.